The rows below give T cell receptor beta chains drawn from one sample of a study of control samples from healthy donors and cancer patients. Only in-frame clones appear in the TCRdb table, and some are missing; sequencing was by immunoSEQ multiplex PCR. The repertoire holds over 150,000 clones, with about 91% as singletons. Source material: blood. The receptors originated from a woman in her thirties or forties in good health. The CDR3 runs from the conserved cysteine through the conserved F or W. Fields, in order: CDR3 DNA, CDR3 protein, V gene, clone size, D gene, J gene. A D gene is named only where the DNA matches it firmly. Some rows have no size entry. The others give once, few or many, or a class for an expanded clone.

CDR3nt: TGTGCCAGCTCACCACCCACAGTCAACTCTGGAAACACCATATATTTT
CDR3aa: CASSPPTVNSGNTIYF
v_gene: TRBV18
abundance: once
d_gene: -
j_gene: TRBJ1-3

CDR3nt: TGTGCCAGCTCACCCCCATGGCCAGGGAACACCGGGGAGCTGTTTTTT
CDR3aa: CASSPPWPGNTGELFF
v_gene: TRBV18
abundance: -
d_gene: -
j_gene: TRBJ2-2

CDR3nt: TGTGCCAGCAGCCAAGATTCAGGGTTTAGTGGTGGCTACACCTTC
CDR3aa: CASSQDSGFSGGYTF
v_gene: TRBV3-1/TRBV3-2
abundance: once
d_gene: -
j_gene: TRBJ1-2

CDR3nt: TGCGCCAGCAGCCCTACTTGGATGAACACTGAAGCTTTCTTT
CDR3aa: CASSPTWMNTEAFF
v_gene: TRBV5-1
abundance: once
d_gene: -
j_gene: TRBJ1-1

CDR3nt: TGTGCCAGCAGCTTAGAGGGACTAGCCTACAATGAGCAGTTCTTC
CDR3aa: CASSLEGLAYNEQFF
v_gene: TRBV7-9
abundance: once
d_gene: TRBD2
j_gene: TRBJ2-1

CDR3nt: TGTGCCAGCAGCACAGGAGGGGAGGGCACCGGGGAGCTGTTTTTT
CDR3aa: CASSTGGEGTGELFF
v_gene: TRBV7-6
abundance: -
d_gene: TRBD2
j_gene: TRBJ2-2

CDR3nt: TGTGCCAGCAGCCAAGAGGGGCGGGGACATCAGCCCCAGCATTTT
CDR3aa: CASSQEGRGHQPQHF
v_gene: TRBV3-1/TRBV3-2
abundance: -
d_gene: -
j_gene: TRBJ1-5

CDR3nt: TGTGCCAGCAGGGCAATTAGTTCCCCCTACGAGCAGTACTTC
CDR3aa: CASRAISSPYEQYF
v_gene: TRBV7-9
abundance: once
d_gene: -
j_gene: TRBJ2-7

CDR3nt: TGTGCCAGCAGCTTGGGGTCCTATAATTCACCCCTCCACTTT
CDR3aa: CASSLGSYNSPLHF
v_gene: TRBV5-4
abundance: -
d_gene: -
j_gene: TRBJ1-6

CDR3nt: TGTGCCAGCAGCGTAGAGGCGGGGACATTGAACACTGAAGCTTTCTTT
CDR3aa: CASSVEAGTLNTEAFF
v_gene: TRBV9
abundance: -
d_gene: -
j_gene: TRBJ1-1

CDR3nt: TGTGCCAGCAGGGGTAGCCTAGCGGGGGCCCTCCTTGAGCAGTACTTC
CDR3aa: CASRGSLAGALLEQYF
v_gene: TRBV2
abundance: -
d_gene: TRBD2
j_gene: TRBJ2-7

CDR3nt: TGTGCCAGCAGCAAAGGTCCCCCACCGGGACCGGGAGCTTTCTTT
CDR3aa: CASSKGPPPGPGAFF
v_gene: TRBV21-1
abundance: -
d_gene: -
j_gene: TRBJ1-1

CDR3nt: TGCGCCAGCAGCCGCAACCCTGGGACGAACTACGACGAGCAGTACTTC
CDR3aa: CASSRNPGTNYDEQYF
v_gene: TRBV5-1
abundance: -
d_gene: -
j_gene: TRBJ2-7

CDR3nt: TGCGCCAGCAGTGGCCCGAGCTCCTACAATGAGCAGTTCTTC
CDR3aa: CASSGPSSYNEQFF
v_gene: TRBV4-1
abundance: once
d_gene: -
j_gene: TRBJ2-1

CDR3nt: TGTGCCAGCAGCCCACCCAGGGGGGAGAGCTCCTACAATGAGCAGTTCTTC
CDR3aa: CASSPPRGESSYNEQFF
v_gene: TRBV7-3
abundance: -
d_gene: -
j_gene: TRBJ2-1

CDR3nt: TGTGCCAGCAGCGGAGTGGGACACAGTAATGGCTACACCTTC
CDR3aa: CASSGVGHSNGYTF
v_gene: TRBV7-2
abundance: -
d_gene: -
j_gene: TRBJ1-2

CDR3nt: TGTGCCATCAGTGATCTAGAGACAGGCAATAGCACAGATACGCAGTATTTT
CDR3aa: CAISDLETGNSTDTQYF
v_gene: TRBV10-3
abundance: once
d_gene: -
j_gene: TRBJ2-3

CDR3nt: TGCAGCGTGAATGACGGAAGCTCCTACGAGCAGTACTTC
CDR3aa: CSVNDGSSYEQYF
v_gene: TRBV29-1
abundance: -
d_gene: -
j_gene: TRBJ2-7

CDR3nt: TGTGCCAGCAGTGATTCCCTGGGGGCCGGCGCAGATACGCAGTATTTT
CDR3aa: CASSDSLGAGADTQYF
v_gene: TRBV6-1
abundance: -
d_gene: -
j_gene: TRBJ2-3

CDR3nt: TGTGCCAGCAGCCAAGGGGGGGGGTCCGAGACCCAGTACTTC
CDR3aa: CASSQGGGSETQYF
v_gene: TRBV3-1/TRBV3-2
abundance: -
d_gene: TRBD2
j_gene: TRBJ2-5

CDR3nt: TGCGCCATCACAGGGTACGGTGAGCAGTTCTTC
CDR3aa: CAITGYGEQFF
v_gene: TRBV5-1
abundance: -
d_gene: -
j_gene: TRBJ2-1

CDR3nt: TGTGCTAGTGGTCCCGCCAGGGTGGAGGGAAACACCATATATTTT
CDR3aa: CASGPARVEGNTIYF
v_gene: TRBV12-5
abundance: -
d_gene: -
j_gene: TRBJ1-3

CDR3nt: TGTGCCAGCAGCGGTAGCGGGGGTCCCTACAATGAGCAGTTCTTC
CDR3aa: CASSGSGGPYNEQFF
v_gene: TRBV9
abundance: -
d_gene: TRBD2
j_gene: TRBJ2-1

CDR3nt: TGTGCCAGCAGCCAAGATAAGGGGGCTGGTGGCTACACCTTC
CDR3aa: CASSQDKGAGGYTF
v_gene: TRBV3-1/TRBV3-2
abundance: -
d_gene: TRBD1
j_gene: TRBJ1-2

CDR3nt: TGTGCCAGCAGCCTTGGACTAGCGGGGGGGAACAATGAGCAGTTCTTC
CDR3aa: CASSLGLAGGNNEQFF
v_gene: TRBV3-1/TRBV3-2
abundance: -
d_gene: TRBD2
j_gene: TRBJ2-1

CDR3nt: TGCGCCAGCAGCCGCCAATCTAGATCCGACTATGGCTACACCTTC
CDR3aa: CASSRQSRSDYGYTF
v_gene: TRBV4-1
abundance: -
d_gene: -
j_gene: TRBJ1-2

CDR3nt: TGCGCCAGCAGTTCCCCCGGACAATCCCAAGAGACCCAGTACTTC
CDR3aa: CASSSPGQSQETQYF
v_gene: TRBV10-2
abundance: -
d_gene: -
j_gene: TRBJ2-5

CDR3nt: TGTGCCAGCAGGGCGACTAGCGGGGGGGCTGGGACCCAGTACTTC
CDR3aa: CASRATSGGAGTQYF
v_gene: TRBV2
abundance: once
d_gene: TRBD2
j_gene: TRBJ2-5

CDR3nt: TGTGCCACCAGCATTCGACAGCTAGAGACCCAGTACTTC
CDR3aa: CATSIRQLETQYF
v_gene: TRBV15
abundance: -
d_gene: -
j_gene: TRBJ2-5

CDR3nt: TGTGCCAGCAGTGAAGAGAGGGTATTCGATGGCTACACCTTC
CDR3aa: CASSEERVFDGYTF
v_gene: TRBV6-1
abundance: -
d_gene: -
j_gene: TRBJ1-2

CDR3nt: TGTGCCATCAGGCCTAGCGGGGGGGACACTAGCACAGATACGCAGTATTTT
CDR3aa: CAIRPSGGDTSTDTQYF
v_gene: TRBV10-3
abundance: once
d_gene: TRBD2
j_gene: TRBJ2-3

CDR3nt: TGTGCCAGCTCACGAGACCATAATGAAAAACTGTTTTTT
CDR3aa: CASSRDHNEKLFF
v_gene: TRBV18
abundance: -
d_gene: -
j_gene: TRBJ1-4

CDR3nt: TGTGCCAGCAGCCTCACGGACAGTATAGAGACCCAGTACTTC
CDR3aa: CASSLTDSIETQYF
v_gene: TRBV7-6
abundance: -
d_gene: -
j_gene: TRBJ2-5

CDR3nt: TGCAGTGCGATTCTGCGGACTGAAGCTTTCTTT
CDR3aa: CSAILRTEAFF
v_gene: TRBV20-1
abundance: -
d_gene: -
j_gene: TRBJ1-1

CDR3nt: TGTGCCAGCAGTGGAATAGAACAGGGGGCACTTGGCAATCAGCCCCAGCATTTT
CDR3aa: CASSGIEQGALGNQPQHF
v_gene: TRBV2
abundance: -
d_gene: TRBD1
j_gene: TRBJ1-5

CDR3nt: TGTGCCAGCAGCCAGACTAGCGGTCCAACCTACAATGAGCAGTTCTTC
CDR3aa: CASSQTSGPTYNEQFF
v_gene: TRBV7-7
abundance: -
d_gene: TRBD2
j_gene: TRBJ2-1

CDR3nt: TGCAGCGTTGAAGTTCAGTGGATGAATGAGCAGTTCTTC
CDR3aa: CSVEVQWMNEQFF
v_gene: TRBV29-1
abundance: -
d_gene: -
j_gene: TRBJ2-1

CDR3nt: TGTGCCAGCAGCTTAACCCGGGACAGAAACACCGGGGAGCTGTTTTTT
CDR3aa: CASSLTRDRNTGELFF
v_gene: TRBV7-3
abundance: -
d_gene: TRBD1
j_gene: TRBJ2-2

CDR3nt: TGCGCCAGCAGCTTGACTAGCGGGGGGTACGAGCAGTACTTC
CDR3aa: CASSLTSGGYEQYF
v_gene: TRBV5-1
abundance: -
d_gene: TRBD2
j_gene: TRBJ2-7

CDR3nt: TGTGCCAGTAGTAATGGGGGCCGGAACACTGAAGCTTTCTTT
CDR3aa: CASSNGGRNTEAFF
v_gene: TRBV19
abundance: -
d_gene: -
j_gene: TRBJ1-1

CDR3nt: TGCGCCAGCAGCTTGGCCGGTAGGGGCTACGAGCAGTACTTC
CDR3aa: CASSLAGRGYEQYF
v_gene: TRBV5-1
abundance: -
d_gene: -
j_gene: TRBJ2-7

CDR3nt: TGTGCCAGCAGCGCCACTTCAAGCTACGAGCAGTACTTC
CDR3aa: CASSATSSYEQYF
v_gene: TRBV9
abundance: -
d_gene: -
j_gene: TRBJ2-7

CDR3nt: TGTGCCAGCAGCCCTGACAGGACCGAGACCCAGTACTTC
CDR3aa: CASSPDRTETQYF
v_gene: TRBV5-4
abundance: -
d_gene: -
j_gene: TRBJ2-5

CDR3nt: TGTGCCAGCAGCTTAACCGCGGGGGGGCTGAACAATGAGCAGTTCTTC
CDR3aa: CASSLTAGGLNNEQFF
v_gene: TRBV11-2
abundance: -
d_gene: TRBD2
j_gene: TRBJ2-1

CDR3nt: TGTGCCAGCAGTTTTACCGGAGAGACCCAGTACTTC
CDR3aa: CASSFTGETQYF
v_gene: TRBV27
abundance: -
d_gene: -
j_gene: TRBJ2-5

CDR3nt: TGTGCCAGCAGCTTAGATTTCGGCGGAAGCACAGATACGCAGTATTTT
CDR3aa: CASSLDFGGSTDTQYF
v_gene: TRBV7-8
abundance: once
d_gene: -
j_gene: TRBJ2-3